The present T cell receptor beta chain was sequenced within a study of blood T cell repertoires in COVID-19. Study background: Nucleic acid was either cDNA or gDNA, and it came from T cells, B-cell-depleted T cells, or PBMCs.

The CDR3 spans 14 residues. Deletions cut 4 bases from V and 4 bases from J, with 14 bases between. Germline assignment: CDR1 SGHRS and CDR2 YFSETQ. The repertoire was sequenced with immunoSEQ multiplex PCR; TCRdb's copy has only in-frame clones and lacks some. The table has about 63,000 clones, roughly 80% seen once; the top ten hold around 4%. Participant-given clinical history determined each cohort assignment. The sequence came from a woman aged 40 to 50 with acute COVID-19. The rearrangement joins TRBV5-1 to TRBJ1-1, with D possibly being TRBD1 (5 bases). The sequencing input was PBMCs or T cells enriched from blood (not recorded which). CDR3 protein: CASSQGYGGTEAFF. The DNA of the CDR3 is TGCGCCAGCAGCCAGGGTTACGGGGGCACTGAAGCTTTCTTT.